These 8 T cell receptor beta chains share one sample of origin, sequenced in a study of OX40 agonist ivuxolimab in advanced cancers. Assay used: immunoSEQ multiplex PCR; TCRdb lists only in-frame clones, some missing. In the table there are some 51,000 clones, about 90% of which are singletons. The sequenced sample was CD4+ or CD8+ T cells sorted from blood, obtained in a trial of the OX40 agonist ivuxolimab. Receptors were obtained from an adult with an advanced solid tumor such as melanoma, head and neck, liver or kidney cancer.

This chain uses TRBV27 with TRBJ1-5, with D unclear. Germline loops: CDR1 MNHEY, CDR2 SMNVEV (reference sequence). V was clipped by 0 bases and J by 2 bases, with 11 bases between them. The CDR3 covers 16 residues. The CDR3 loop is CASSLSKTRGNQPQHF. For the CDR3, the DNA is TGTGCCAGCAGTTTATCGAAGACGCGGGGCAATCAGCCCCAGCATTTT.

V and J are TRBV28 and TRBJ1-3; a possible D gene is TRBD1 (5 bases). Between the trimmed V and J ends, which lost 2 bases and 0 bases, there was a span of 8 bases. The CDR3 consists of 15 residues. CDR1 and CDR2 (germline): MDHEN, SYDVKM. The CDR3 nucleotides read TGTGCCAGCAGTTTAAGGGGAGCCTCTGGAAACACCATATATTTT. Its translation is CASSLRGASGNTIYF. The full variable domain, rest sourced from reference TRBV28 and TRBJ1-3, is DVKVTQSSRYLVKRTGEKVFLECVQDMDHENMFWYRQDPGLGLRLIYFSYDVKMKEKGDIPEGYSVSREKKERFSLILESASTNQTSMYLCASSLRGASGNTIYFGEGSWLTVV.

This clone has just a few counts. The genes are TRBV5-8 and TRBJ1-1, with a weak D call TRBD1 (5 bases). Trimming shortened V by 3 bases and J by 5 bases, and 11 bases separated the two germline ends. Germline V gives CDR1 SGHTS, CDR2 YDEGEE. The length of the CDR3 is 13 residues. CDR3 in amino acids: CASSSGWGTEAFF. CDR3 DNA sequence: TGTGCCAGCAGCTCCGGGTGGGGGACTGAAGCTTTCTTT.

A remark on this clone: Other DNA sequences in this sample translate to the same CDR3. CDR3 loop: CASSSTLNTEAFF. For the CDR3, the DNA is TGTGCCAGCAGTTCTACTCTGAACACTGAAGCTTTCTTT. The chain has TRBV5-4 and TRBJ1-1; D not certain. Trimming stripped 5 bases from V and 0 bases from J, with 8 bases between. CDR1 SGHNT and CDR2 YYREEE come from the germline V gene (reference sequence). CDR3 length equals 13 residues.

J is TRBJ2-1 and V is TRBV9; the match to TRBD2 covers 8 bases. The J segment lost 9 bases and the V segment lost 4 bases, leaving 6 bases of the junction unmatched. CDR3 length: 13 residues. Germline V gene data show CDR1 as SGDLS and CDR2 as YYNGEE. This CDR3 is CASSPGGAGEQFF. The CDR3 DNA sequence: TGTGCCAGCAGCCCGGGGGGGGCCGGTGAGCAGTTCTTC.

The chain uses TRBV11-2 and TRBJ2-1; D ambiguous. The CDR3 has 15 amino acids. The germline gives CDR1 SGHAT, CDR2 FQNNGV. Trimming pared 5 bases from V and 0 bases from J, leaving 11 bases between. The CDR3 DNA follows: TGTGCCAGCAGCAATCAGCGTCGCTCCTACAATGAGCAGTTCTTC. Its protein is CASSNQRRSYNEQFF.

This chain uses TRBV7-8 with TRBJ1-1; D might be TRBD1 (6 bases). The CDR3 sequence is 20 residues long. Germline-derived CDR1 and CDR2 are SGHVS and FQNEAQ. V lost 1 base and J lost 0, with 24 bases in between. CDR3 protein: CASSLVDEGDITHMNTEAFF. Here the CDR3 DNA reads TGTGCCAGCAGCTTAGTAGATGAGGGGGACATCACCCACATGAACACTGAAGCTTTCTTT.

This clone was detected only a few times. The chain recombines TRBV15 with TRBJ2-7; 10 bases fit TRBD1. The V gene's germline CDR1 is LNHNV and CDR2 YYDKDF (reference sequence). This CDR3 contains 15 residues. The junction had 3 bases not matched to a gene; V was cut back by 1 base and J by 3 bases. The CDR3 DNA reads TGTGCCACCAGCAGAGGTTGGACAGGGGGCTACGAGCAGTACTTC. Its protein is CATSRGWTGGYEQYF.